This T cell receptor (beta chain) stems from a study of blood T cell repertoires in COVID-19. As for the study in general: COVID-19 samples from acute and convalescent phases originated in the United States, Italy and Spain. T cells, B-cell-depleted T cells, or PBMCs provided the cDNA or gDNA that served as material.

Authors' analysis steps: Amplification from reference gene primers served as the basis for estimated nucleated cell counts. Assay: immunoSEQ multiplex PCR; the TCRdb copy retains only in-frame clones and omits some. That table gives V, J and clone size, and the DNA gave D and trimming. Here the sample spans around 180,000 clones, approximately 80% being singletons. Trimming pared 0 bases from V and 0 bases from J, leaving 6 bases between. Germline V lookup: CDR1 LGHNA, CDR2 YNFKEQ. The CDR3 length is 15 residues. The rearrangement links TRBV4-2 to TRBJ1-3; D may be TRBD1 (6 bases). The receptor was isolated from a human donor in a cohort sampled during active COVID-19. Specimen: peripheral blood. The CDR3 DNA sequence: TGTGCCAGCAGCCAAGACAGGGGCTCTGGAAACACCATATATTTT. Protein product: CASSQDRGSGNTIYF.